Below are 8 T cell receptor beta chains sequenced from a single sample in a study of blood T cell repertoires in COVID-19 (dated by TCRdb to about 2020). Library method: the immunoSEQ multiplex PCR assay. TCRdb limited this immuneACCESS table to in-frame rearrangements with V and J called. A share of clones is missing; checked studies link under half to unresolved V genes, and the rest is unexplained. Here the sample has approximately 270,000 clones; more than 85% occur a single time. The top ten hold approximately 2.9% of the sample. The specimen was PBMCs or T cells enriched from blood (not recorded which). These receptors were taken from a man aged 35 to 55 who had been exposed to COVID-19.

The chain combines TRBV5-4 with TRBJ1-3; 7 bases match TRBD1. Germline V gives CDR1 SGHNT, CDR2 YYREEE (reference sequence). Unmatched junction bases numbered 12, after V lost 4 bases and J lost 2 bases. This CDR3 has 17 residues. The CDR3 DNA reads as TGTGCCAGCAGCGGAACGACAGGGTGGGAGCCTGGAAACACCATATATTTT. It yields the protein CASSGTTGWEPGNTIYF.

The chain uses TRBV19 and TRBJ2-1; TRBD1 agrees at 9 bases. V lost 5 bases and J lost 8; bases outside the gene matches: 4. This CDR3 spans 13 amino acids. Germline V gene data show CDR1 as LNHDA and CDR2 as SQIVND (reference sequence). The CDR3 region is CASSDRTGDEQFF. CDR3 nucleotide sequence: TGTGCCAGTAGTGACCGGACAGGGGATGAGCAGTTCTTC.

This clone was found once. This chain uses TRBV6-5 with TRBJ2-5, with D possibly TRBD1 on 6 matching bases. Germline V CDR1 and CDR2: MNHEY, SVGAGI. The CDR3 runs 14 residues. Trimming removed 2 bases from V and 5 bases from J, with 12 bases in between. The CDR3 nucleotides read TGTGCCAGCAGTTACGTCAGGGGCTGGGAGACCCAGTACTTC. Translated: CASSYVRGWETQYF.

Here the CDR3 reads CASRAYRVGADTQYF. For the CDR3, the DNA is TGTGCCAGCAGGGCCTACCGGGTAGGTGCAGATACGCAGTATTTT. V usage is TRBV2 and J usage is TRBJ2-3; no reliable D call. The CDR3 is 15 residues long. V gave up 6 bases and J gave up 4 bases, with 17 bases separating them. Germline CDR1 SNHLY, CDR2 FYNNEI.

CDR3 region: CASSALSGLSNQPQHF. DNA for the CDR3: TGTGCCAGCAGCGCGCTATCGGGTTTGAGCAATCAGCCCCAGCATTTT. The chain recombines TRBV7-6 with TRBJ1-5, with D hard to call. The germline gives CDR1 SGHVS, CDR2 FNYEAQ. This CDR3 is 16 amino acids long. The V gene lost 5 bases and the J gene lost 1 base, with 15 bases spanning the gap.

The rearrangement joins TRBV18 to TRBJ2-4, with D perhaps matching TRBD2 (6 bases). The CDR3 contains 15 residues. The V end lost 3 bases, the J end lost 8 bases, and 17 bases lay between the germline ends. Germline lookup yields CDR1 KGHSH and CDR2 LQKENI. In DNA, the CDR3 is TGTGCCAGCTCACCCAACTCCGGACTATTTCACATTCAGTACTTC. Its translation is CASSPNSGLFHIQYF.

The V and J genes are TRBV11-2 and TRBJ1-1, with TRBD1 matching 7 bases. Unmatched junction bases numbered 10, after V lost 1 base and J lost 5 bases. The CDR3 is 16 residues long. Germline V CDR1 and CDR2: SGHAT, FQNNGV. The CDR3 DNA reads as TGTGCCAGCAGCTTAGCGTTACAGGGGATGGGGACTGAAGCTTTCTTT. As protein: CASSLALQGMGTEAFF.

The chain is built from TRBV7-9 and TRBJ2-3; TRBD2 matches 10 bases. Unmatched junction bases numbered 5, after V lost 2 bases and J lost 6 bases. The CDR3 runs 15 residues. Looked up from germline, CDR1 is SEHNR and CDR2 is FQNEAQ (reference sequence). CDR3 region: CASSLLAGVVDTQYF. The CDR3 DNA sequence: TGTGCCAGCAGCTTACTAGCGGGAGTCGTCGATACGCAGTATTTT.